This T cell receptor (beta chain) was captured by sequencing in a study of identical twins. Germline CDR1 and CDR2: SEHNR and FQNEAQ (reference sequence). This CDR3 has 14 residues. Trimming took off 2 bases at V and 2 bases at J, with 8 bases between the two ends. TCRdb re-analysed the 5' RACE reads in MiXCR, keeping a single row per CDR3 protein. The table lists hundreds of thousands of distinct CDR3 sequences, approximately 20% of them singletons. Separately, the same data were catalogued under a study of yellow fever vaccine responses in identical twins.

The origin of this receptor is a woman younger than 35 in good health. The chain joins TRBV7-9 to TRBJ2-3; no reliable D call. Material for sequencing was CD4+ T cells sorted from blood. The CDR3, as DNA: TGTGCCAGCAGCTTAATAGGGTTCACAGATACGCAGTATTTT. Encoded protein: CASSLIGFTDTQYF.